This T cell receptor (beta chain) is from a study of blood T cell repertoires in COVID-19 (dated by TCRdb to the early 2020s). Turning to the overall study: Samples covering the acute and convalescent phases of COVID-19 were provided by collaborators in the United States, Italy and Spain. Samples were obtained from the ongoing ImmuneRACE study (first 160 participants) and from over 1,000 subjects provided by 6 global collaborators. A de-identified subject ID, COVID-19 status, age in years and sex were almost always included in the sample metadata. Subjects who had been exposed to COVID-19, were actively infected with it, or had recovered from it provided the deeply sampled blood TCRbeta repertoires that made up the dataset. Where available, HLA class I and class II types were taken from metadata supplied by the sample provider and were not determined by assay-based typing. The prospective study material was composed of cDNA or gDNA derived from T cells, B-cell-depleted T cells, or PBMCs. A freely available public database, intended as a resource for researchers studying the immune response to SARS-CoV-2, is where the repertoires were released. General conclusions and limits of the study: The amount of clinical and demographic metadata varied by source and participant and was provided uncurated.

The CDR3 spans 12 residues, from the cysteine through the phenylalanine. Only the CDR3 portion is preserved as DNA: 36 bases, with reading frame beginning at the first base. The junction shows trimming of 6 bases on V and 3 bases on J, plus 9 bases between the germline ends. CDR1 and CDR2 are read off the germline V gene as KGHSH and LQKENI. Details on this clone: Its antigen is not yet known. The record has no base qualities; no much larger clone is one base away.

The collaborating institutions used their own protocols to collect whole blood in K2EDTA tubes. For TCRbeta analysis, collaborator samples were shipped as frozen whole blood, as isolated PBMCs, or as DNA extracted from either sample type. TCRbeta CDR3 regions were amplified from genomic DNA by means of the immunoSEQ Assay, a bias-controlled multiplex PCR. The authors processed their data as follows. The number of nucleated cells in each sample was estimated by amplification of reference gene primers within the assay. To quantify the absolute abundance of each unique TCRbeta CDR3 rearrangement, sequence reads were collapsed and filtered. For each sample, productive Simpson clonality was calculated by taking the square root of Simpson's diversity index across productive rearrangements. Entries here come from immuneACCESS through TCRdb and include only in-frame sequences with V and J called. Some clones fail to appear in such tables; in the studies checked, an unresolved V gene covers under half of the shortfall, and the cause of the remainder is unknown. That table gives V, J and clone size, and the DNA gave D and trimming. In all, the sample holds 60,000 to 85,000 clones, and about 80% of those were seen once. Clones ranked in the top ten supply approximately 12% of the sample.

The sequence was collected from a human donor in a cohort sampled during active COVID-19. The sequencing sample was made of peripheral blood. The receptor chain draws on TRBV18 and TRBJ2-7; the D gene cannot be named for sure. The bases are TGTGCCAGCTCGGCCTCGAACTACGAGCAGTACTTC. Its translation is CASSASNYEQYF.